This T cell receptor beta chain was recorded in a study of regulatory T cells in long-lasting Graves disease. As for the study in general: Over 5 years on antithyroid drugs plus positive TSH receptor antibodies marked Graves' disease as persistent. Study-wide results and limits: There were preferences for TRBV28, TRBJ1-2 and TRBJ2-5 in persistent disease. Lower TCR diversity was seen in persistent Graves' patients than in newly diagnosed ones. Accuracy could have been hurt by small sample size.

Time point indicated: persistent/refractory GD, antithyroid drugs over 5 years with positive TRAb. Generation of the TCR library employed RNA extracted from PBMCs. Relying on iRepertoire HTBI primers and Arm-PCR of CDR3 regions, the team built TCR beta libraries. TCRdb re-analysed the multiplex PCR reads in MiXCR, keeping a single row per CDR3 protein. Counted here are a few hundred thousand distinct CDR3 sequences, 23% occurring once; the ten biggest clones make up roughly a quarter. CDR1 and CDR2 from the germline V gene are ENHRY and SYGVKD. This CDR3 is built from 18 residues. Unmatched junction bases numbered 11, after V lost 0 bases and J lost 0 bases. This clonotype was detected many times. As yet, its antigen is unknown.

This clonotype originated in a female donor with Graves disease. V usage is TRBV10-3 and J usage is TRBJ2-7, with 7 bases aligning to TRBD2. This sample comprised peripheral blood mononuclear cells (PBMCs), obtained when the disease was refractory, from a patient treated with antithyroid drugs. CDR3 sequence: CAISESTSNRRISYEQYF. CDR3 in DNA: TGTGCCATCAGTGAGTCGACTAGCAATCGGAGGATCTCCTACGAGCAGTACTTC.